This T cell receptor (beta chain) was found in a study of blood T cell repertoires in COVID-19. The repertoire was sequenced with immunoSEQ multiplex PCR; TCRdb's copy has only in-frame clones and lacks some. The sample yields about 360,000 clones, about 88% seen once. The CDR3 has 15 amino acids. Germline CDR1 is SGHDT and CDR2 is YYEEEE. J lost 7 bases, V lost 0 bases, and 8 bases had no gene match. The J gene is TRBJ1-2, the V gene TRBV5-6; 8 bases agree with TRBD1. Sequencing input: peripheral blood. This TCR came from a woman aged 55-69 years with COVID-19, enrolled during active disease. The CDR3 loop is CASSLGHAGGGGYTF. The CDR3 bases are TGTGCCAGCAGCTTGGGGCATGCAGGGGGCGGTGGCTACACCTTC. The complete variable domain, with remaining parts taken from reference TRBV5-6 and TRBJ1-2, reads DAGVTQSPTHLIKTRGQQVTLRCSPKSGHDTVSWYQQALGQGPQFIFQYYEEEERQRGNFPDRFSGHQFPNYSSELNVNALLLGDSALYLCASSLGHAGGGGYTFGSGTRLTVV.